The 16 T cell receptor beta chains in this list originate from one sample, sequenced in a study of blood T cells in healthy people across ages. Alongside a J-beta primer mix, a sample-barcoded 5' primer served in a second PCR lasting about 7 to 12 cycles. From the 5' RACE reads, TCRdb called clonotypes with MiXCR, one entry per CDR3 protein. The sample consists of roughly 500,000 distinct CDR3 sequences, roughly a quarter of them appearing once. Sequencing was done on a sample of blood. The receptors were sampled from a woman in her seventies in good health.

The chain is built from TRBV7-9 and TRBJ2-2; TRBD1 matches 9 bases. There are 15 residues in the CDR3. Losses at the gene ends were 5 bases for V and 1 base for J; bases not matched to a gene: 2. Germline CDR1 is SEHNR and CDR2 is FQNEAQ (reference sequence). The DNA for the CDR3 is TGTGCCAGCAGCGGGGACAGGGAGAACACCGGGGAGCTGTTTTTT. Translating it yields CASSGDRENTGELFF. Based on the CDR3 plus reference TRBV7-9 and TRBJ2-2, the full variable domain is DTGVSQNPRHKITKRGQNVTFRCDPISEHNRLYWYRQTLGQGPEFLTYFQNEAQLEKSRLLSDRFSAERPKGSFSTLEIQRTEQGDSAMYLCASSGDRENTGELFFGEGSRLTVL.

V gene TRBV7-2 combines with J gene TRBJ2-5; D is possibly TRBD1 or TRBD2 (6 bases each). Per the germline V gene, CDR1 is SGHTA and CDR2 is FQGNSA. Trimming removed 3 bases from V and 5 bases from J, with 16 bases in between. This CDR3 comprises 15 residues. CDR3 coding DNA: TGTGCCAGCAGCTTTAATCCGGGGGCAGGGGAGACCCAGTACTTC. Its protein is CASSFNPGAGETQYF.

In this sample, this clonotype turned up many times. The CDR3 bases are TGCAGTGCTAACCCTAGAGGTGAAAAACTGTTTTTT. Residues: CSANPRGEKLFF. J is TRBJ1-4 and V is TRBV20-1, with D unresolved. The CDR3 covers 12 residues. Germline-derived CDR1 and CDR2 are DFQATT and SNEGSKA (reference sequence). Trimming removed 4 bases from V and 7 bases from J, with 10 bases in between.

This chain links TRBV5-1 with TRBJ2-2, with a weak D call TRBD2 (5 bases). Germline V CDR1 and CDR2: SGHRS, YFSETQ. This CDR3 has 15 residues. V was trimmed by 2 bases and J by 0 bases, leaving 8 bases between them. As DNA, the CDR3 is TGCGCCAGCAGCTTACCAGCGGCGAACACCGGGGAGCTGTTTTTT. This gives the protein CASSLPAANTGELFF.

V gene TRBV5-1 combines with J gene TRBJ2-2; D might be TRBD1 (6 bases). Germline V gives CDR1 SGHRS, CDR2 YFSETQ. V was clipped by 0 bases and J by 6 bases, with 12 bases between them. The CDR3 has 15 amino acids. The CDR3 sequence is CASSLAPGASGELFF. The DNA for the CDR3 is TGCGCCAGCAGCTTGGCCCCAGGGGCTTCCGGGGAGCTGTTTTTT.

The chain employs TRBV4-3 and TRBJ1-1; D possibly corresponds to TRBD1 (6 bases). CDR1 is LGHNA and CDR2 is YSLEER in the germline V gene. The CDR3 totals 14 residues. Trimming pared 5 bases from V and 2 bases from J, leaving 12 bases between. For the CDR3, the DNA is TGCGCCAGCAGCACAAAGGGGGGTAACACTGAAGCTTTCTTT. It is translated as CASSTKGGNTEAFF.

This clonotype was seen a handful of times. The chain recombines TRBV5-1 with TRBJ1-1; possible D gene TRBD1, 5 bases. Per the germline V gene, CDR1 is SGHRS and CDR2 is YFSETQ. This CDR3 contains 15 residues. V lost 1 base and J lost 0, with 10 bases in between. The CDR3, as DNA: TGCGCCAGCAGCTTGTTCGCAGGGATGAACACTGAAGCTTTCTTT. It specifies CASSLFAGMNTEAFF.

This clonotype came up a few times. DNA for the CDR3: TGTGCCAGCAGCGTAGCTGGGACAGGGGGGGTGAACACTGAAGCTTTCTTT. As protein: CASSVAGTGGVNTEAFF. The chain joins TRBV9 to TRBJ1-1; 11 bases align to TRBD1. Germline trimming cut 0 bases from V and 0 bases from J; bases unmatched to any gene: 4. CDR3 size: 17 residues. The germline V gene encodes CDR1 SGDLS and CDR2 YYNGEE. Variable domain in full (rest from reference TRBV9 and TRBJ1-1): DSGVTQTPKHLITATGQRVTLRCSPRSGDLSVYWYQQSLDQGLQFLIQYYNGEERAKGNILERFSAQQFPDLHSELNLSSLELGDSALYFCASSVAGTGGVNTEAFFGQGTRLTVV.

The V gene is TRBV11-3, the J gene TRBJ2-1; 9 nucleotides match TRBD1. The V gene's germline CDR1 is SGHNT and CDR2 YENEEA. Losses at the gene ends were 6 bases for V and 6 bases for J; bases not matched to a gene: 9. The CDR3 spans 15 residues. CDR3 sequence: CASSLPGQGSNEQFF. For the CDR3, the DNA is TGTGCCAGCAGTCTTCCGGGACAGGGCAGCAATGAGCAGTTCTTC.

This sequence joins TRBV11-2 and TRBJ1-2; no definite D call. CDR3 size: 15 residues. Germline CDR1 SGHAT, CDR2 FQNNGV. Trimming took 3 bases from V and 8 from J, leaving 19 bases between them. The DNA for the CDR3 is TGTGCCAGCAGCTTCGACATAGGGCGCTTGTCCGGCTACACCTTC. Translating it yields CASSFDIGRLSGYTF.

This clonotype showed up many times. The chain is built from TRBV2 and TRBJ2-5; D may correspond to TRBD1 or TRBD2 (5 bases each). V was pared by 6 bases and J by 0 bases, with 5 bases between. The CDR3 contains 12 residues. Looked up from germline, CDR1 is SNHLY and CDR2 is FYNNEI. The CDR3 is CASRGDQETQYF. CDR3 nucleotide sequence: TGTGCCAGCAGGGGGGACCAAGAGACCCAGTACTTC.

This clonotype was found a few times. The chain joins TRBV7-9 to TRBJ2-4; D possibly corresponds to TRBD1 (5 bases). Per germline, CDR1 SEHNR and CDR2 FQNEAQ (reference sequence). Trimming took 2 bases from V and 0 from J, leaving 8 bases between them. The CDR3 spans 15 residues. CDR3 amino acids: CASSLPGLAKNIQYF. The CDR3 DNA follows: TGTGCCAGCAGCTTACCAGGGCTAGCCAAAAACATTCAGTACTTC.

This clonotype occurred many times. The CDR3 sequence: CASSPPAGGRYNEQFF. The CDR3 DNA reads TGTGCCAGCAGCCCCCCTGCGGGCGGGCGCTACAATGAGCAGTTCTTC. The chain employs TRBV7-2 and TRBJ2-1; D might be TRBD2 (5 bases). CDR1 and CDR2 from the germline V gene are SGHTA and FQGNSA. This CDR3 has 16 residues. V was pared by 5 bases and J by 3 bases, with 17 bases between.

With regard to this clonotype: The germline gene is not matched at one end of the junction; a read error may be the cause. The rearrangement uses TRBV12-3 or TRBV12-4 and TRBJ2-3; 9 bases fit TRBD2. This CDR3 comprises 16 residues. In DNA, the CDR3 is TGTGCCAGCAGTTTTGGAGCGGGGGGCCCGTGGGATACGCGGTATTTT. It is translated as CASSFGAGGPWDTRYF.

This clonotype was seen a single time. This chain links TRBV15 with TRBJ2-2; D is possibly TRBD1 (5 bases). From germline, CDR1 is LNHNV and CDR2 YYDKDF (reference sequence). V was shortened by 5 bases and J by 4 bases, with 14 bases between the two germline ends. The length of the CDR3 is 15 residues. The CDR3 DNA reads as TGTGCCACCAGCCGTCCCGCAGGGCGCACCGGGGAGCTGTTTTTT. Amino acid sequence: CATSRPAGRTGELFF.

The chain is built from TRBV30 and TRBJ2-7; D gene uncertain. CDR1 is GTSNPN, CDR2 SVGIG, per germline (reference sequence). The CDR3 is made up of 12 amino acids. Trimming removed 7 bases from V and 6 bases from J, with 16 bases in between. CDR3 nucleotide sequence: TGTGCCTTCCTAAAGGGATTATCCGAGCAGTACTTC. Protein sequence: CAFLKGLSEQYF. The whole variable domain, filled in from reference TRBV30 and TRBJ2-7, reads SQTIHQWPATLVQPVGSPLSLECTVEGTSNPNLYWYRQAAGRGLQLLFYSVGIGQISSEVPQNLSASRPQDRQFILSSKKLLLSDSGFYLCAFLKGLSEQYFGPGTRLTVT.